This TCR beta chain was recorded in a study of technical replicates of blood from a handful of donors. Profiling relied on immunoSEQ multiplex PCR, and the TCRdb table lists in-frame clones only, not all of them. The sample consists of 65,000 to 95,000 clones, just over 90% of them appearing once. With 6 bases clipped from V and 2 bases from J, the junction kept 7 bases outside the gene matches. CDR1 and CDR2 from the germline V gene are SGHRS and YFSETQ. This CDR3 contains 14 residues. This TCR was recovered from a human donor in good health. The specimen sequenced was T cells isolated from PBMCs. This chain joins TRBV5-1 and TRBJ2-7; 8 bases agree with TRBD1. CDR3 sequence reads: CASNPPGQAYEQYF. In DNA, the CDR3 is TGCGCCAGCAACCCGCCGGGACAGGCCTACGAGCAGTACTTC.